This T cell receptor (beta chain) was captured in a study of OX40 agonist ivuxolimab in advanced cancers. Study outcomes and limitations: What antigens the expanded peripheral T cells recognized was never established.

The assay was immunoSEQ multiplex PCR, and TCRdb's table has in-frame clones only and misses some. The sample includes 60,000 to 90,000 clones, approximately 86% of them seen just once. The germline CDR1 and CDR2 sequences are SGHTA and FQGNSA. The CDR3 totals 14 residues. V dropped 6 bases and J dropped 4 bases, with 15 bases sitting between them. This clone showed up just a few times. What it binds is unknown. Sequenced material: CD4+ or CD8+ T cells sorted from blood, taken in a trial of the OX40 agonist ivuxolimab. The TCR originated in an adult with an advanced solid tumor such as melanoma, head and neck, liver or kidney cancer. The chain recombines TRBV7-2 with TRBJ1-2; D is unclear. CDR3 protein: CASSPRSTLYGYTF. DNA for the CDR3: TGTGCCAGCAGTCCGCGCTCGACTCTCTATGGCTACACCTTC.